Listed below are T cell receptor beta chains from one sample, sequenced in a study of early stage breast cancer tumors. Here immunoSEQ multiplex PCR was the method, and the copy in TCRdb shows in-frame clones only, minus some. The data hold under 75,000 clones, with around three quarters observed a single time. The sequencing input was blood. The receptors were sampled from a person aged 25 to 45 with breast cancer. CDR3s include the opening cysteine and the closing phenylalanine or tryptophan. Fields, in order: J gene, D gene, V gene, CDR3 length, clone size, CDR3 protein, CDR3 DNA. A D gene is named only where the DNA matches it firmly. Only some rows state a clone size, as once, few, many or a class for expanded clones.

j_call: TRBJ2-1; d_call: TRBD2; v_call: TRBV11-3; cdr3_length: 17; clone_size: .; cdr3_aa: CASSLGGGLAGGDEQFF; cdr3_nt: TGTGCCAGCAGCTTAGGGGGGGGACTAGCGGGAGGAGATGAGCAGTTCTTC
j_call: TRBJ2-7; d_call: .; v_call: TRBV2; cdr3_length: 12; clone_size: .; cdr3_aa: CASSDGVYEQYF; cdr3_nt: TGTGCCAGCAGTGACGGGGTCTACGAGCAGTACTTC
j_call: TRBJ2-1; d_call: .; v_call: TRBV27; cdr3_length: 13; clone_size: .; cdr3_aa: CASSSLGSPEQFF; cdr3_nt: TGTGCCAGCAGTTCCCTTGGATCTCCAGAGCAGTTCTTC
j_call: TRBJ2-5; d_call: .; v_call: TRBV6-5; cdr3_length: 14; clone_size: .; cdr3_aa: CASSRGASIKTQYF; cdr3_nt: TGTGCCAGCAGTCGGGGGGCCTCGATTAAGACCCAGTACTTC
j_call: TRBJ2-6; d_call: .; v_call: TRBV30; cdr3_length: 19; clone_size: .; cdr3_aa: CAWSRVTGSAVSGANVLTF; cdr3_nt: TGTGCCTGGAGTAGGGTTACCGGGAGCGCTGTGTCCGGGGCCAACGTCCTGACTTTC
j_call: TRBJ1-2; d_call: TRBD1; v_call: TRBV11-2; cdr3_length: 13; clone_size: .; cdr3_aa: CASSWGGQEGYTF; cdr3_nt: TGTGCCAGCAGCTGGGGTGGACAGGAAGGCTACACCTTC
j_call: TRBJ2-3; d_call: .; v_call: TRBV5-6; cdr3_length: 14; clone_size: .; cdr3_aa: CASSPTGSTDTQYF; cdr3_nt: TGTGCCAGCAGCCCGACAGGTAGCACAGATACGCAGTATTTT
j_call: TRBJ2-3; d_call: .; v_call: TRBV10-2; cdr3_length: 10; clone_size: once; cdr3_aa: CASLGGTQYF; cdr3_nt: TGCGCCAGCCTGGGGGGTACGCAGTATTTT
j_call: TRBJ2-7; d_call: .; v_call: TRBV9; cdr3_length: 15; clone_size: .; cdr3_aa: CASSVGSGTGYEQYF; cdr3_nt: TGTGCCAGCAGCGTAGGTAGCGGGACAGGCTACGAGCAGTACTTC
j_call: TRBJ2-5; d_call: .; v_call: TRBV6-1; cdr3_length: 11; clone_size: .; cdr3_aa: CASSGGETQYF; cdr3_nt: TGTGCCAGCAGTGGTGGAGAGACCCAGTACTTC
j_call: TRBJ1-2; d_call: TRBD1; v_call: TRBV5-1; cdr3_length: 15; clone_size: .; cdr3_aa: CASSLWAGTGSGYTF; cdr3_nt: TGCGCCAGCAGCCTTTGGGCCGGGACAGGGAGTGGCTACACCTTC
j_call: TRBJ2-7; d_call: TRBD1; v_call: TRBV30; cdr3_length: 15; clone_size: .; cdr3_aa: CAWSLDRGQSYEQYF; cdr3_nt: TGTGCCTGGAGCCTTGACAGGGGGCAGTCCTACGAGCAGTACTTC
j_call: TRBJ2-7; d_call: .; v_call: TRBV19; cdr3_length: 13; clone_size: few; cdr3_aa: CASSIGGSYEQYF; cdr3_nt: TGTGCCAGTAGTATAGGGGGATCCTACGAGCAGTACTTC
j_call: TRBJ2-7; d_call: TRBD2; v_call: TRBV19; cdr3_length: 14; clone_size: .; cdr3_aa: CASSPAGAFGEQYF; cdr3_nt: TGTGCCAGTTCCCCAGCGGGAGCCTTTGGCGAGCAGTACTTC
j_call: TRBJ2-2; d_call: .; v_call: TRBV7-3; cdr3_length: 15; clone_size: .; cdr3_aa: CASSLRPANTGELFF; cdr3_nt: TGTGCCAGCAGCTTGCGGCCGGCGAACACCGGGGAGCTGTTTTTT
j_call: TRBJ2-1; d_call: .; v_call: TRBV7-2; cdr3_length: 15; clone_size: few; cdr3_aa: CASSLASFTRNEQFF; cdr3_nt: TGTGCCAGCAGCTTGGCAAGCTTTACCCGCAATGAGCAGTTCTTC